This TCR beta chain was recovered during a study of blood T cell repertoires in COVID-19. Only in-frame clones appear in the TCRdb table, and some are missing; sequencing was by immunoSEQ multiplex PCR. There are around 110,000 clones in the sample; approximately 81% occur only once, and 4.2% lies in the top ten. Sequencing used peripheral blood. This sequence was found in a human donor in a cohort sampled during active COVID-19.

CDR3 loop: CASTALETGVYGYTF. CDR3 sequence (DNA): TGTGCCAGCACAGCCCTGGAGACAGGGGTCTATGGCTACACCTTC. J is TRBJ1-2 and V is TRBV18; TRBD1 aligns across 8 bases. Trimming removed 8 bases from V and 4 bases from J; junction bases left unmatched: 12. The CDR3 consists of 15 residues. Germline V gene sequence: CDR1 KGHSH, CDR2 LQKENI.